These 21 T cell receptor beta chains originate from one sample sequenced in a study of T-cell reconstitution after alpha-beta-depleted transplantation in children (dated by TCRdb to between 2015 and 2016). What the treatment or condition label conveys for this sample: allogeneic hematopoietic cell transplantation with graft depleted of TCRalphabeta T cells and CD19 B cells. The method behind the library was PCR. For sequencing, an Illumina HiSeq 2500 was employed. Molecular barcoding was employed in the preparation of TCR libraries, with unique molecular identifiers being used to normalize TCRbeta repertoire quantification. TCRdb trimmed the raw reads at Q25, called clones with MiXCR and kept productive beta chains. Identical CDR3 protein sequences are pooled into one entry, listed with their most common genes and DNA. The sample yields approximately 300,000 distinct CDR3 sequences; about 9.9% were counted once. Around 20% of the sample is held by the ten biggest clonotypes.

The input for sequencing was peripheral blood, taken 180 days after TCRalphabeta/CD19-depleted stem cell transplant. All receptors come from a male patient between 2 and 10 years old who had a stem cell transplant for chronic granulomatous disease, so the T cells may come from the graft donor.

CDR3 nucleotides: TGTGCCAGCTCACTCTCGGAGCCCCGATCCGGGGAGCTGTTTTTT. Encoded protein: CASSLSEPRSGELFF. J is TRBJ2-2 and V is TRBV18; D call uncertain. The germline V gene encodes CDR1 KGHSH and CDR2 LQKENI. V gave up 4 bases and J gave up 6 bases, with 15 bases separating them. The CDR3 totals 15 residues.

This clonotype showed up many times. The chain carries TRBV29-1 and TRBJ2-7; maybe TRBD2 (6 bases). Germline V gene data show CDR1 as SQVTM and CDR2 as ANQGSEA. V was shortened by 0 bases and J by 3 bases, with 15 bases between the two germline ends. The CDR3 runs 15 residues. CDR3: CSVEETGSSGYEQYF. The DNA of the CDR3 is TGCAGCGTTGAAGAAACCGGGAGCTCGGGCTACGAGCAGTACTTC.

This clonotype was detected ten times or more. V gene TRBV12-3 or TRBV12-4 combines with J gene TRBJ2-5; D is unclear. CDR3 length: 12 amino acids. Trimming cost V 4 bases and J 5 bases, with 8 bases left between them. The CDR3 sequence is CASSSGPETQYF. The CDR3 DNA reads as TGTGCCAGCAGTTCTGGCCCGGAGACCCAGTACTTC.

At least ten counts were recorded for this clonotype. V and J are TRBV11-2 and TRBJ2-1, with 10 nucleotides matching TRBD2. CDR1 SGHAT and CDR2 FQNNGV come from the germline V gene. V gave up 7 bases and J gave up 3 bases; unmatched junction bases: 9. This CDR3 contains 16 residues. Written as DNA, the CDR3 is TGTGCCAGCACTACCGGGGTAGCGGGAGGCTACAATGAGCAGTTCTTC. Translating gives CASTTGVAGGYNEQFF.

A note on this clonotype: Being one base from a much bigger clone, this may be a read error. V gene TRBV7-2 combines with J gene TRBJ1-1, with D perhaps TRBD1 (6 bases). The V gene lost 5 bases and the J gene lost 6 bases, with 10 bases spanning the gap. CDR1 and CDR2 (germline): SGHTA, FQGNSA. This CDR3 has 12 amino acids. Here the CDR3 reads CASSGTNAEAFF. CDR3 in DNA: TGTGCCAGCAGCGGGACAAACGCTGAAGCTTTCTTT.

The chain's CDR3 is CASSPLQGTSGTNNEQFF. The CDR3, as DNA: TGTGCCAGCTCACCCCTTCAAGGTACTAGCGGAACTAACAATGAGCAGTTCTTC. The rearrangement joins TRBV18 to TRBJ2-1; TRBD2 aligns across 8 bases. The CDR3 runs to 18 residues. In germline, CDR1 is KGHSH, CDR2 LQKENI. Losses at the gene ends were 3 bases for V and 5 bases for J; bases not matched to a gene: 15.

This clonotype was observed many times. The chain recombines TRBV4-3 with TRBJ2-2; D is possibly TRBD2 (7 bases). This CDR3 region has 16 residues. Germline CDR1 and CDR2: LGHNA and YSLEER. V was pared by 0 bases and J by 8 bases, with 16 bases between. The CDR3 reads CASSQDMGGPMGELFF. DNA for the CDR3: TGCGCCAGCAGCCAAGATATGGGGGGGCCGATGGGGGAGCTGTTTTTT.

This clonotype was observed many times. The chain combines TRBV20-1 with TRBJ2-5, with unresolved D. The V end lost 6 bases, the J end lost 4 bases, and 9 bases lay between the germline ends. The germline V gene encodes CDR1 DFQATT and CDR2 SNEGSKA (reference sequence). This CDR3 spans 11 amino acids. The CDR3 loop reads CSAILGETQYF. The DNA of the CDR3 is TGCAGTGCAATTCTAGGAGAGACCCAGTACTTC.

At least ten counts were recorded for this clonotype. The chain has TRBV7-3 and TRBJ2-7; 7 bases fit TRBD1. The ends lost 4 bases at V and 0 bases at J; junction bases unmatched: 6. The germline CDR1 and CDR2 sequences are SGHTA and FQGTGA. The CDR3 runs 15 residues. The CDR3 DNA sequence: TGTGCCAGCAGCTCCAGACAGGGCAGCTCCTACGAGCAGTACTTC. Translated: CASSSRQGSSYEQYF.

This clonotype was picked up many times. The chain employs TRBV6-1 and TRBJ2-2; TRBD1 matches at 10 bases. The V gene end was trimmed by 6 bases and the J gene end by 6 bases; junction bases not matched to a gene: 7. Germline CDR1 and CDR2: MNHNS and SASEGT. The CDR3 runs to 15 residues. The CDR3 coding sequence is TGTGCCAGCAGCCCCGGGACAGGGGAATCCGGGGAGCTGTTTTTT. Translating it yields CASSPGTGESGELFF.

This clonotype was detected ten times or more. The CDR3: CSARDGAGIYEQYF. The DNA for the CDR3 is TGCAGTGCTAGAGACGGCGCGGGAATCTACGAGCAGTACTTC. This sequence joins TRBV20-1 and TRBJ2-7, with D possibly TRBD2 on 6 matching bases. The V end lost 0 bases, the J end lost 3 bases, and 12 bases lay between the germline ends. This CDR3 region has 14 residues. Germline V lookup: CDR1 DFQATT, CDR2 SNEGSKA (reference sequence).

This clonotype was seen a few times. The chain uses TRBV12-3 or TRBV12-4 and TRBJ1-2, with TRBD1 matching over 9 bases. This CDR3 region has 15 residues. V was pared by 3 bases and J by 4 bases, with 6 bases of the junction left unmatched. The CDR3 is CASSFRQGEGYGYTF. The CDR3 DNA is TGTGCCAGCAGTTTCCGACAGGGGGAGGGCTATGGCTACACCTTC.

The table lists this clonotype with many counts. The J gene is TRBJ2-7, the V gene TRBV20-1; maybe TRBD1 (8 bases). V lost 6 bases and J lost 4, with 19 bases in between. The CDR3 is 14 residues long. CDR1 is DFQATT, CDR2 SNEGSKA, per germline (reference sequence). CDR3 in amino acids: CSARGGTGGYEQYF. CDR3 in DNA: TGCAGTGCCAGGGGGGGAACAGGGGGGTACGAGCAGTACTTC.

This clonotype was counted ten times or more. V and J are TRBV28 and TRBJ2-7, with TRBD1 identical over 8 bases. Germline CDR1 and CDR2: MDHEN and SYDVKM. Trimming took 8 bases from V and 4 from J; bases not matched to a gene: 10. The CDR3 has 14 residues. The CDR3, as DNA: TGTGCCAGCCTGACCGACAGGGGTGGGTACGAGCAGTACTTC. Protein product: CASLTDRGGYEQYF.

This clonotype occurred many times. The chain combines TRBV27 with TRBJ2-7; 7 bases fit TRBD2. The CDR3 totals 16 residues. The J segment lost 3 bases and the V segment lost 6 bases, leaving 14 bases of the junction unmatched. The germline V gene encodes CDR1 MNHEY and CDR2 SMNVEV (reference sequence). The CDR3 DNA follows: TGTGCCAGCAGGACCCTCGGACTAGTAGCGAACTACGAGCAGTACTTC. Amino acid sequence: CASRTLGLVANYEQYF.

This clonotype was observed at least ten times. The CDR3: CSVKKAGTQETQYF. The CDR3 region has the DNA TGCAGCGTCAAAAAAGCCGGGACCCAAGAGACCCAGTACTTC. The rearrangement joins TRBV29-1 to TRBJ2-5; D possibly uses TRBD1 or TRBD2 (5 bases each). Germline loops: CDR1 SQVTM, CDR2 ANQGSEA. The CDR3 sequence is 14 residues long. V was pared by 6 bases and J by 1 base, with 15 bases between.

The gene calls are TRBV7-6 and TRBJ2-7; D remains ambiguous. This CDR3 has 14 amino acids. Trimming cost V 3 bases and J 2 bases, with 11 bases left between them. Germline CDR1 is SGHVS and CDR2 is FNYEAQ. The CDR3 region is CASSLTPSPYEQYF. The CDR3 DNA reads TGTGCCAGCAGCTTGACACCCTCCCCCTACGAGCAGTACTTC. The complete variable domain, with remaining parts taken from reference TRBV7-6 and TRBJ2-7, reads GAGVSQSPRYKVTKRGQDVALRCDPISGHVSLYWYRQALGQGPEFLTYFNYEAQQDKSGLPNDRFSAERPEGSISTLTIQRTEQRDSAMYRCASSLTPSPYEQYFGPGTRLTVT.

Many counts were recorded for this clonotype. The gene calls are TRBV12-3 or TRBV12-4 and TRBJ2-7; TRBD2 is a possible D gene (6 bases). This CDR3 comprises 13 residues. Trimming cost V 4 bases and J 2 bases, with 9 bases left between them. CDR3 in DNA: TGTGCCAGCAGTTCGGGGGTAACCTACGAGCAGTACTTC. Its translation: CASSSGVTYEQYF.

This clonotype showed up many times. The chain employs TRBV29-1 and TRBJ1-1, with D perhaps matching TRBD1 (5 bases). V was shortened by 6 bases and J by 1 base, with 18 bases between the two germline ends. Germline values: CDR1 SQVTM, CDR2 ANQGSEA. CDR3 size: 15 residues. For the CDR3, the DNA is TGCAGCGTGGAACGGGCATGGGGGGAGAACACTGAAGCTTTCTTT. The encoded protein is CSVERAWGENTEAFF.

To note about this clonotype: This may come from a read error, since a much larger clone is one base off. This rearrangement joins TRBV5-1 to TRBJ1-2, with 7 positions matching TRBD1. Germline loops: CDR1 SGHRS, CDR2 YFSETQ. The CDR3 is 15 amino acids. CDR3 loop: CASSLDRGANYGDTF. The CDR3 DNA sequence: TGCGCCAGCAGCTTGGACAGGGGAGCTAACTATGGCGACACCTTC.

This clonotype was found many times. J is TRBJ2-7 and V is TRBV7-2; the D gene is possibly TRBD2 (7 bases). V was trimmed by 5 bases and J by 2 bases, leaving 16 bases between them. Germline V lookup: CDR1 SGHTA, CDR2 FQGNSA. The CDR3 totals 15 residues. In DNA, the CDR3 is TGTGCCAGCAGCCCGATGAAGGGGGGGACCTACGAGCAGTACTTC. The encoded protein is CASSPMKGGTYEQYF.